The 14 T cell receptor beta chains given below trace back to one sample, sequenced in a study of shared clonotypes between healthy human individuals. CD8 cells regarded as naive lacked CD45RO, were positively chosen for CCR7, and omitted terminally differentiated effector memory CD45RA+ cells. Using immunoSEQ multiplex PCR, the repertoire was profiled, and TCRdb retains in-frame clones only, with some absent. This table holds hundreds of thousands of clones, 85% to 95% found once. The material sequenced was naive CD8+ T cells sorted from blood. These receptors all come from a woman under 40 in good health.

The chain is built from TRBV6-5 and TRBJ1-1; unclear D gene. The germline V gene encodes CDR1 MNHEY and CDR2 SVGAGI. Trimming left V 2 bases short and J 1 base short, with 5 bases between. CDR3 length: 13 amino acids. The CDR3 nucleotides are TGTGCCAGCAGTTACGCCGCGAACACTGAAGCTTTCTTT. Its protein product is CASSYAANTEAFF.

The CDR3 nucleotides are TGTGCCAGCATTCCGGGATGGGGGTCTTTAGTCGAGCAGTACTTC. It encodes CASIPGWGSLVEQYF. This rearrangement joins TRBV2 to TRBJ2-7; D is tentatively TRBD1 or TRBD2 (5 bases each). V lost 7 bases to trimming and J lost 6 bases, with 22 bases between them. CDR3 length: 15 amino acids. CDR1 is SNHLY, CDR2 FYNNEI, per germline.

The DNA of the CDR3 is TGTGCCAGCAGTTTGACGGGGACTCACCCCTACAATGAGCAGTTCTTC. Its translation is CASSLTGTHPYNEQFF. The chain carries TRBV28 and TRBJ2-1; maybe TRBD2 (6 bases). Trimming shortened V by 3 bases and J by 2 bases, and 14 bases separated the two germline ends. CDR3 size: 16 residues. Looked up from germline, CDR1 is MDHEN and CDR2 is SYDVKM. Full variable domain (rest looked up from reference TRBV28 and TRBJ2-1): DVKVTQSSRYLVKRTGEKVFLECVQDMDHENMFWYRQDPGLGLRLIYFSYDVKMKEKGDIPEGYSVSREKKERFSLILESASTNQTSMYLCASSLTGTHPYNEQFFGPGTRLTVL.

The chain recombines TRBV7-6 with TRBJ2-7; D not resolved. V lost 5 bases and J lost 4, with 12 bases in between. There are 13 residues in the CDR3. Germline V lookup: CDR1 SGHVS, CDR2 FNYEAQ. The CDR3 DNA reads TGTGCCAGCAGCCCCACGGCTGGGTACGAGCAGTACTTC. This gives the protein CASSPTAGYEQYF. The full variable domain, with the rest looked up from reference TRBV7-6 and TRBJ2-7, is GAGVSQSPRYKVTKRGQDVALRCDPISGHVSLYWYRQALGQGPEFLTYFNYEAQQDKSGLPNDRFSAERPEGSISTLTIQRTEQRDSAMYRCASSPTAGYEQYFGPGTRLTVT.

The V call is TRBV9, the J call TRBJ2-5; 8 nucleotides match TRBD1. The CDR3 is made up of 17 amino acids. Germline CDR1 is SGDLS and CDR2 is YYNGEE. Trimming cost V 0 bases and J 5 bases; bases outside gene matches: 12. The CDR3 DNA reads TGTGCCAGCAGCGTAGATTCAGGGGGCCTATTTACGGAGACCCAGTACTTC. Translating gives CASSVDSGGLFTETQYF.

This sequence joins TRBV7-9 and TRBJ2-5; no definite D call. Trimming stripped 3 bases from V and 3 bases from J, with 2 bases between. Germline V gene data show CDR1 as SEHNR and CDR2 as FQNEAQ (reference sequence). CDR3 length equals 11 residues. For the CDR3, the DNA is TGTGCCAGCAGCTTGAAAGAGACCCAGTACTTC. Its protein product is CASSLKETQYF.

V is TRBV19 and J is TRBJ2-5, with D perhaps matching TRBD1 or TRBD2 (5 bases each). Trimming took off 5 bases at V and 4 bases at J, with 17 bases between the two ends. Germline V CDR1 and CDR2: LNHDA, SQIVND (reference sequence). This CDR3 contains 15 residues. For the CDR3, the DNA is TGTGCCAGTAGTCCCCAGACGGGGACGAGAGAGACCCAGTACTTC. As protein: CASSPQTGTRETQYF.

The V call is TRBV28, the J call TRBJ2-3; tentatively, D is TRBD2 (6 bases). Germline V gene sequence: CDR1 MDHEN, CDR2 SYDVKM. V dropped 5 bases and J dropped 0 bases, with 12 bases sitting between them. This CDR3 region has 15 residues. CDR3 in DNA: TGTGCCAGCAGTCCCATCGGGACTAGCACAGATACGCAGTATTTT. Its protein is CASSPIGTSTDTQYF. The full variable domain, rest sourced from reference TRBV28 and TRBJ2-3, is DVKVTQSSRYLVKRTGEKVFLECVQDMDHENMFWYRQDPGLGLRLIYFSYDVKMKEKGDIPEGYSVSREKKERFSLILESASTNQTSMYLCASSPIGTSTDTQYFGPGTRLTVL.

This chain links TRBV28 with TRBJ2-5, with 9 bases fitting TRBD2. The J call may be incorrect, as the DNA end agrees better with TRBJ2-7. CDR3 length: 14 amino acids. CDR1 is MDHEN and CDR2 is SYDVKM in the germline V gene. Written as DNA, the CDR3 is TGTGCCAGCAGTCCGGGACTAGCTCAGTACGAGCAGTACTTC. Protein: CASSPGLAQYEQYF.

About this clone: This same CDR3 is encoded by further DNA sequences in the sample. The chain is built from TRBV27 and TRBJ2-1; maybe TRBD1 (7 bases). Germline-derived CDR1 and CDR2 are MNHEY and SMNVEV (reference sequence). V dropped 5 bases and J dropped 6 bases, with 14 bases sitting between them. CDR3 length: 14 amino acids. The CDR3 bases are TGTGCCAGCAGTCTTAGACAGGGAGGCAATGAGCAGTTCTTC. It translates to CASSLRQGGNEQFF.

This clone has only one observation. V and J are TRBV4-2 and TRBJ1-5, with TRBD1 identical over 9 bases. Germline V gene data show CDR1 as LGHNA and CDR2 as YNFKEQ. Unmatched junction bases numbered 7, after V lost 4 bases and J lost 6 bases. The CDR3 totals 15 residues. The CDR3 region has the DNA TGTGCCAGCAGCCCCGAGGGACAGGGAGGTCAGCCCCAGCATTTT. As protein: CASSPEGQGGQPQHF.

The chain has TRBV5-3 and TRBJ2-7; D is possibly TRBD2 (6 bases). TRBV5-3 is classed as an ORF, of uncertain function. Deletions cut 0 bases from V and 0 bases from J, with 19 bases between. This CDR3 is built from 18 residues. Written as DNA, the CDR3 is TGTGCCAGAAGCTTGGTCGGGACTCCGCCCCCGAGCTCCTACGAGCAGTACTTC. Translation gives CARSLVGTPPPSSYEQYF.

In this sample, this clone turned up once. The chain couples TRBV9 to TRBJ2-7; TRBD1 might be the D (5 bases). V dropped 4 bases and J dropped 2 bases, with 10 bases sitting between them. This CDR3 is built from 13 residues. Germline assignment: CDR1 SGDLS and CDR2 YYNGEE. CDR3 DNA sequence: TGTGCCAGCAGCACAGGTGACACCTACGAGCAGTACTTC. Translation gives CASSTGDTYEQYF.

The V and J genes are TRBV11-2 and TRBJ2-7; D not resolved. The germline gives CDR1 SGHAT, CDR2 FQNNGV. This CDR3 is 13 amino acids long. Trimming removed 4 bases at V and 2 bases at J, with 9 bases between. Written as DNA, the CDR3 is TGTGCCAGCAGCTGGTCGGGTCCCTACGAGCAGTACTTC. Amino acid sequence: CASSWSGPYEQYF.